A selection of T cell receptor beta chains follows, all from one sample in a study of technical replicates of blood from several donors. Here immunoSEQ multiplex PCR was the method, and the copy in TCRdb shows in-frame clones only, minus some. This sample has around 95,000 clones, with approximately 96% found just once. Sample: T cells isolated from PBMCs. These TCRs come from a human donor in good health. Each CDR3 is given with its conserved first and last residue. Each record gives: clone size, V gene, D gene, J gene, CDR3 DNA, CDR3 protein. A D gene is named only where the DNA matches it firmly. Expanded clones are given a class, and other clones once, few, many or no size at all.

clone_size: -; v_call: TRBV4-1; d_call: -; j_call: TRBJ1-2; cdr3_nt: TGCGCCAGCAGCCGTGGACAGTTATATGGCTACACCTTC; cdr3_aa: CASSRGQLYGYTF
clone_size: -; v_call: TRBV27; d_call: -; j_call: TRBJ1-5; cdr3_nt: TGTGCCAGCAGCGTTAACAGGGTTCATCAGCCCCAGCATTTT; cdr3_aa: CASSVNRVHQPQHF
clone_size: -; v_call: TRBV7-9; d_call: -; j_call: TRBJ2-7; cdr3_nt: TGTGCCAGCAGCCAGGACCCCCGGGGGGCCCACGAGCAGTACTTC; cdr3_aa: CASSQDPRGAHEQYF
clone_size: -; v_call: TRBV14; d_call: -; j_call: TRBJ1-2; cdr3_nt: TGTGCCAGCAGCCCCTACCTAGACGGATACGGCTACACCTTC; cdr3_aa: CASSPYLDGYGYTF
clone_size: -; v_call: TRBV14; d_call: -; j_call: TRBJ2-1; cdr3_nt: TGTGCCAGCAGCCCTACGGGCAGGGCGTCCGGTGAGCAGTTCTTC; cdr3_aa: CASSPTGRASGEQFF
clone_size: -; v_call: TRBV23-1; d_call: -; j_call: TRBJ2-1; cdr3_nt: TGCGCCAGCAGTCAATATGGGACTGGGATCAGTGAGCAGTTCTTC; cdr3_aa: CASSQYGTGISEQFF
clone_size: once; v_call: TRBV5-1; d_call: TRBD1; j_call: TRBJ2-3; cdr3_nt: TGCGCCAGCAGCTTCCCCGGGACAGGGCGGACAGATACGCAGTATTTT; cdr3_aa: CASSFPGTGRTDTQYF
clone_size: -; v_call: TRBV14; d_call: TRBD2; j_call: TRBJ2-3; cdr3_nt: TGTGCCAGCAGCCGGCCGGGACTAGTCACAGATACGCAGTATTTT; cdr3_aa: CASSRPGLVTDTQYF
clone_size: -; v_call: TRBV28; d_call: -; j_call: TRBJ1-1; cdr3_nt: TGTGCCAGCAGTCCCGACCTAGGGGGGGCTGAAGCTTTCTTT; cdr3_aa: CASSPDLGGAEAFF
clone_size: -; v_call: TRBV30; d_call: TRBD2; j_call: TRBJ2-3; cdr3_nt: TGTGCCTGGAGTGTACTCCGGACTAGCGGGTCCCCAGATACGCAGTATTTT; cdr3_aa: CAWSVLRTSGSPDTQYF
clone_size: once; v_call: TRBV27; d_call: -; j_call: TRBJ2-1; cdr3_nt: TGTGCCAGCAGTTTATCTTCCGACATTCACAATGAGCAGTTCTTC; cdr3_aa: CASSLSSDIHNEQFF
clone_size: few; v_call: TRBV2; d_call: -; j_call: TRBJ1-6; cdr3_nt: TGTGCCAGCGGTTACTATATCGACGGAAATTCACCCCTCCACTTT; cdr3_aa: CASGYYIDGNSPLHF
clone_size: -; v_call: TRBV28; d_call: -; j_call: TRBJ2-7; cdr3_nt: TGTGCCAGTAGTTCTCCAGGCTACGAGCAGTACTTC; cdr3_aa: CASSSPGYEQYF
clone_size: once; v_call: TRBV5-1; d_call: TRBD1; j_call: TRBJ2-7; cdr3_nt: TGCGCCAGCAGCCTTTCAGGGGGCAAGTGGGAGCAGTACTTC; cdr3_aa: CASSLSGGKWEQYF
clone_size: -; v_call: TRBV5-4; d_call: TRBD1; j_call: TRBJ1-6; cdr3_nt: TGTGCCAGCAGCCCCCGACAGGGAGTATCACCCCTCCACTTT; cdr3_aa: CASSPRQGVSPLHF
clone_size: -; v_call: TRBV6-5; d_call: TRBD2; j_call: TRBJ2-1; cdr3_nt: TGTGCCAGCAGGGAACTAGCGGGGTCCTACAATGAGCAGTTCTTC; cdr3_aa: CASRELAGSYNEQFF
clone_size: -; v_call: TRBV7-9; d_call: -; j_call: TRBJ2-3; cdr3_nt: TGTGCCAGCACCCCGCCGGGGGGCCGTAGCACAGATACGCAGTATTTT; cdr3_aa: CASTPPGGRSTDTQYF
clone_size: -; v_call: TRBV11-3; d_call: TRBD1; j_call: TRBJ2-6; cdr3_nt: TGTGCCAGCAGCTTAAAATACGGACAGGGATACTCTGGGGCCAACGTCCTGACTTTC; cdr3_aa: CASSLKYGQGYSGANVLTF
clone_size: -; v_call: TRBV29-1; d_call: TRBD2; j_call: TRBJ2-6; cdr3_nt: TGCAGCGTAGAGAGCGGGGCCGGGTCTGGGGCCAACGTCCTGACTTTC; cdr3_aa: CSVESGAGSGANVLTF
clone_size: -; v_call: TRBV4-1; d_call: -; j_call: TRBJ2-4; cdr3_nt: TGCGCCAGCAGCCAAGGGCAGGGTCCCAAAAACATTCAGTACTTC; cdr3_aa: CASSQGQGPKNIQYF
clone_size: once; v_call: TRBV30; d_call: TRBD2; j_call: TRBJ2-7; cdr3_nt: TGTGCCTGGAGTGTACTGAGACTAGCGGACGCCTACGAGCAGTACTTC; cdr3_aa: CAWSVLRLADAYEQYF
clone_size: -; v_call: TRBV18; d_call: -; j_call: TRBJ2-2; cdr3_nt: TGTGCCAGCACCAGATCCCGGACAGATAACACCGGGGAGCTGTTTTTT; cdr3_aa: CASTRSRTDNTGELFF
clone_size: once; v_call: TRBV6-5; d_call: -; j_call: TRBJ2-7; cdr3_nt: TGTGCCAGCAGAGATGATGAGTCCTACGAGCAGTACTTC; cdr3_aa: CASRDDESYEQYF
clone_size: -; v_call: TRBV28; d_call: -; j_call: TRBJ2-1; cdr3_nt: TGTGCCATCGGGAGTACCTACAATGAGCAGTTCTTC; cdr3_aa: CAIGSTYNEQFF
clone_size: -; v_call: TRBV19; d_call: TRBD2; j_call: TRBJ2-1; cdr3_nt: TGTGCCAGCGGGACTAGCGGAAGCTCCTACAATGAGCAGTTCTTC; cdr3_aa: CASGTSGSSYNEQFF
clone_size: -; v_call: TRBV18; d_call: TRBD2; j_call: TRBJ2-7; cdr3_nt: TGTGCCAGCGCATTAGCGGGGGAATCCTACGAGCAGTACTTC; cdr3_aa: CASALAGESYEQYF
clone_size: -; v_call: TRBV7-6; d_call: TRBD1; j_call: TRBJ1-6; cdr3_nt: TGTGCCAGCAGCTTGGACAGGGGTAATTCACCCCTCCACTTT; cdr3_aa: CASSLDRGNSPLHF
clone_size: once; v_call: TRBV10-3; d_call: -; j_call: TRBJ2-7; cdr3_nt: TGTGCCATCAGTGAGAGTACCGGTTTCCCCTACGAGCAGTACTTC; cdr3_aa: CAISESTGFPYEQYF
clone_size: -; v_call: TRBV15; d_call: TRBD1; j_call: TRBJ2-5; cdr3_nt: TGTGCCACCAGCAGAGATCAGGACAGGGGGTTTGAGACCCAGTACTTC; cdr3_aa: CATSRDQDRGFETQYF
clone_size: once; v_call: TRBV18; d_call: TRBD1; j_call: TRBJ1-2; cdr3_nt: TGTGCCAGCTCACCCTCGGGACAGGGCCTAGCTAACTATGGCTACACCTTC; cdr3_aa: CASSPSGQGLANYGYTF
clone_size: -; v_call: TRBV27; d_call: TRBD1; j_call: TRBJ1-4; cdr3_nt: TGTGCCAGCAGTTCCGGGGACAGTTATGCAACTAATGAAAAACTGTTTTTT; cdr3_aa: CASSSGDSYATNEKLFF
clone_size: -; v_call: TRBV11-2; d_call: -; j_call: TRBJ1-4; cdr3_nt: TGTGCCAGCAGCTTAGCCGCCTCCTTTGCGACTAATGAAAAACTGTTTTTT; cdr3_aa: CASSLAASFATNEKLFF
clone_size: -; v_call: TRBV5-8; d_call: -; j_call: TRBJ2-4; cdr3_nt: TGTGCCAGCAGCTTGGAGCCCGCACCTGCCAAAAACATTCAGTACTTC; cdr3_aa: CASSLEPAPAKNIQYF
clone_size: -; v_call: TRBV27; d_call: TRBD2; j_call: TRBJ2-7; cdr3_nt: TGTGCCACTAGCGGCCTCGACTACGAGCAGTACTTC; cdr3_aa: CATSGLDYEQYF
clone_size: -; v_call: TRBV6-1; d_call: -; j_call: TRBJ2-1; cdr3_nt: TGTGCCAGCAGTTTGGGCGGGGGCCTTATAAATGAGCAGTTCTTC; cdr3_aa: CASSLGGGLINEQFF
clone_size: -; v_call: TRBV27; d_call: -; j_call: TRBJ1-2; cdr3_nt: TGTGCCAGCAGTTTACAGGGTGGCTATGGCTACACCTTC; cdr3_aa: CASSLQGGYGYTF
clone_size: -; v_call: TRBV5-4; d_call: TRBD1; j_call: TRBJ1-3; cdr3_nt: TGTGCCAGCGGTTCCCGAGGGACAGGGGGAAGAAACTCTGGAAACACCATATATTTT; cdr3_aa: CASGSRGTGGRNSGNTIYF
clone_size: -; v_call: TRBV7-9; d_call: -; j_call: TRBJ2-2; cdr3_nt: TGTGCCAGCGGATGGACCAGGGGTAGGGACCGGTGGACCGGGGAGCTGTTTTTT; cdr3_aa: CASGWTRGRDRWTGELFF
clone_size: -; v_call: TRBV7-2; d_call: TRBD1; j_call: TRBJ2-1; cdr3_nt: TGTGCCAGCAGCCCGGGGACAGTGGGTCAGTTCTTC; cdr3_aa: CASSPGTVGQFF
clone_size: once; v_call: TRBV5-1; d_call: -; j_call: TRBJ2-5; cdr3_nt: TGCGCCAGCAGCTCCGGACTTGCCGAGTACCAAGAGACCCAGTACTTC; cdr3_aa: CASSSGLAEYQETQYF
clone_size: -; v_call: TRBV7-7; d_call: TRBD1; j_call: TRBJ1-4; cdr3_nt: TGTGCTAGCAGCCAGGACAGGGGGTGGACTAATGAAAAACTGTTTTTT; cdr3_aa: CASSQDRGWTNEKLFF
clone_size: -; v_call: TRBV7-8; d_call: -; j_call: TRBJ1-3; cdr3_nt: TGTGCCAGCAGCTTAGGCGGAGGTGCCATGCGAAACACCATATATTTT; cdr3_aa: CASSLGGGAMRNTIYF
clone_size: -; v_call: TRBV5-6; d_call: -; j_call: TRBJ1-4; cdr3_nt: TGTGCCAGCAGCGCCTCGCGGGGGGATAATGAAAAACTGTTTTTT; cdr3_aa: CASSASRGDNEKLFF
clone_size: -; v_call: TRBV7-2; d_call: TRBD1; j_call: TRBJ1-2; cdr3_nt: TGTGCCAGCAGCATCTCCGGGACAGGGTCTAACTATGGCTACACCTTC; cdr3_aa: CASSISGTGSNYGYTF
clone_size: -; v_call: TRBV7-9; d_call: TRBD2; j_call: TRBJ2-1; cdr3_nt: TGTGCCAGCAGCCCCATAGCGGGAGGCCGCCACAATGAGCAGTTCTTC; cdr3_aa: CASSPIAGGRHNEQFF
clone_size: -; v_call: TRBV7-6; d_call: -; j_call: TRBJ1-3; cdr3_nt: TGTGCCAGCAGCTTAGTAGCGGATGGGATCAACCTCGGAAACACCATATATTTT; cdr3_aa: CASSLVADGINLGNTIYF
clone_size: -; v_call: TRBV28; d_call: TRBD1; j_call: TRBJ1-5; cdr3_nt: TGTGCCAGCCGACAGGGTTGGAATCAGCCCCAGCATTTT; cdr3_aa: CASRQGWNQPQHF
clone_size: -; v_call: TRBV7-2; d_call: TRBD2; j_call: TRBJ2-7; cdr3_nt: TGTGCCAGCAGCGCCGGGACTAGTGTTGACGAGCAGTACTTC; cdr3_aa: CASSAGTSVDEQYF
clone_size: once; v_call: TRBV6-5; d_call: TRBD1; j_call: TRBJ1-2; cdr3_nt: TGTGCCAGTTTTACAGGGGGCGTTGGCTACACCTTC; cdr3_aa: CASFTGGVGYTF
clone_size: -; v_call: TRBV4-1; d_call: TRBD2; j_call: TRBJ2-1; cdr3_nt: TGCGCCAGCAGCCCAGCCGGGACTAGCAGACATGAGCAGTTCTTC; cdr3_aa: CASSPAGTSRHEQFF
clone_size: -; v_call: TRBV20-1; d_call: -; j_call: TRBJ2-7; cdr3_nt: TGCAGTGCCCTCCGGAGGGACGAGCAGTACTTC; cdr3_aa: CSALRRDEQYF
clone_size: few; v_call: TRBV6-1; d_call: -; j_call: TRBJ2-7; cdr3_nt: TGTGCCAGCGTTAATAGCTACGAGCAGTACTTC; cdr3_aa: CASVNSYEQYF
clone_size: -; v_call: TRBV9; d_call: -; j_call: TRBJ2-7; cdr3_nt: TGTGCCAGCGGACCCTCGGGGGCCTACGAGCAGTACTTC; cdr3_aa: CASGPSGAYEQYF
clone_size: -; v_call: TRBV16; d_call: TRBD1; j_call: TRBJ1-4; cdr3_nt: TGTGCCAGCAGCCAATTGGGACAGGGAGAAAAACTGTTTTTT; cdr3_aa: CASSQLGQGEKLFF
clone_size: -; v_call: TRBV28; d_call: -; j_call: TRBJ1-1; cdr3_nt: TGTGCCAGCAGTTCCGGCGGGGCGGGGAAGAACACTGAAGCTTTCTTT; cdr3_aa: CASSSGGAGKNTEAFF
clone_size: -; v_call: TRBV4-1; d_call: -; j_call: TRBJ1-6; cdr3_nt: TGCGCCAGCAGCCTACAGGGTGGGTATAATTCACCCCTCCACTTT; cdr3_aa: CASSLQGGYNSPLHF
clone_size: once; v_call: TRBV11-3; d_call: TRBD2; j_call: TRBJ2-1; cdr3_nt: TGTGCCAGCAGCCCCGGGACTAGCGGGGAAGGAGCCGAGCAGTTCTTC; cdr3_aa: CASSPGTSGEGAEQFF
clone_size: -; v_call: TRBV19; d_call: TRBD1; j_call: TRBJ1-1; cdr3_nt: TGTGCCAGTAGGCCCGGACAGGCTCTATTCATGAACACTGAAGCTTTCTTT; cdr3_aa: CASRPGQALFMNTEAFF
clone_size: -; v_call: TRBV4-1; d_call: TRBD2; j_call: TRBJ2-4; cdr3_nt: TGCGCCAGCAGCCAAGATGAATGGCGGGAGGGACTCAAAAACATTCAGTACTTC; cdr3_aa: CASSQDEWREGLKNIQYF